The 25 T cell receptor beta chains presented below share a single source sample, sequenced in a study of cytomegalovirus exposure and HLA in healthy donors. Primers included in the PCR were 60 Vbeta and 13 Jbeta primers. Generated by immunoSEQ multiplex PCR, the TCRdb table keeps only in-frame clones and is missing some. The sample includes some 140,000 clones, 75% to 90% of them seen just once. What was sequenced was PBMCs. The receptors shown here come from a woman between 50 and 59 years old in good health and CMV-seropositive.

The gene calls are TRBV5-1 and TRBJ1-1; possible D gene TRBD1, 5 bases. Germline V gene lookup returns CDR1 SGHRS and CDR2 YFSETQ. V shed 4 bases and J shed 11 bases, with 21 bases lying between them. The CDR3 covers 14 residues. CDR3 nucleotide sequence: TGCGCCAGCAGCGCAGACCAAGGGGCTGAGGTGGCTTTCTTT. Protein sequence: CASSADQGAEVAFF.

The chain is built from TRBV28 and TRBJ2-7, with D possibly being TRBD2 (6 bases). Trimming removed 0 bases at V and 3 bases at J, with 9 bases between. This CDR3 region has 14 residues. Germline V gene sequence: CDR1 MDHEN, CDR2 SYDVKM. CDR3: CASSLWLASYEQYF. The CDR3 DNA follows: TGTGCCAGCAGTTTATGGCTAGCGAGCTACGAGCAGTACTTC.

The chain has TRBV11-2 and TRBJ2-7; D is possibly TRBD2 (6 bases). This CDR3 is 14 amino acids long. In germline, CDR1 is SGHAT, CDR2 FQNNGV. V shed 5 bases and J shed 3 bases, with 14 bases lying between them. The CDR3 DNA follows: TGTGCCAGCAGCCCCAACTCGGGAGTCTACGAGCAGTACTTC. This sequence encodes CASSPNSGVYEQYF.

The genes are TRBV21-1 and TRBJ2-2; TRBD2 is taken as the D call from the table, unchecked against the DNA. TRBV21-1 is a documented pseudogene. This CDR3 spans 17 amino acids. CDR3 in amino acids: CASSTEETSGTNGELFF. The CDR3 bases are TGTGCCAGCAGCACGGAGGAAACTAGCGGGACCAACGGGGAGCTGTTTTTT.

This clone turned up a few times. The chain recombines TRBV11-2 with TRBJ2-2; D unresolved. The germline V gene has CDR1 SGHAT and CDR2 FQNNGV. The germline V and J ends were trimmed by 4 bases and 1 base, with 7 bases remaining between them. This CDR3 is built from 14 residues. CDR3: CASSYRQNTGELFF. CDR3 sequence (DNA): TGTGCCAGCAGCTACCGACAGAACACCGGGGAGCTGTTTTTT.

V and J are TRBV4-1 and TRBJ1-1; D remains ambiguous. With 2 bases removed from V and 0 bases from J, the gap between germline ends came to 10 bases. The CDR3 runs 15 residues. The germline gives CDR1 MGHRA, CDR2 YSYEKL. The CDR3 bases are TGCGCCAGCAGCCAATTGGGTACAGTGAACACTGAAGCTTTCTTT. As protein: CASSQLGTVNTEAFF.

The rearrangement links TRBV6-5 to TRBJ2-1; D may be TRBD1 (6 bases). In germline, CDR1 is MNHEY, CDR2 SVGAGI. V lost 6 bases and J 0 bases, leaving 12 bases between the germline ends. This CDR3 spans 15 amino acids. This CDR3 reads CASSLRDISYNEQFF. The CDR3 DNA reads TGTGCCAGCAGCCTGAGGGACATCTCCTACAATGAGCAGTTCTTC.

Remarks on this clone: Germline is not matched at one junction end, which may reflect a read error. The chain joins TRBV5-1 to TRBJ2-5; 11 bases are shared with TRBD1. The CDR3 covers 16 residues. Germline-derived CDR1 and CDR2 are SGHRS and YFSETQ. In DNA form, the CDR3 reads TGCACCAGCAGCGCCGGGACAGGGGGGTACCAAGAGACCCAGTACTTC. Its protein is CTSSAGTGGYQETQYF.

The CDR3 sequence is CASSPGVGTSYEQYF. CDR3 nucleotides: TGTGCCAGCAGCCCGGGGGTAGGTACTTCCTACGAGCAGTACTTC. The chain carries TRBV4-2 and TRBJ2-7, with D possibly TRBD2 on 6 matching bases. The CDR3 loop spans 15 amino acids. The V end was cut by 4 bases, the J end by 1 base, with 14 bases between. Germline-derived CDR1 and CDR2 are LGHNA and YNFKEQ.

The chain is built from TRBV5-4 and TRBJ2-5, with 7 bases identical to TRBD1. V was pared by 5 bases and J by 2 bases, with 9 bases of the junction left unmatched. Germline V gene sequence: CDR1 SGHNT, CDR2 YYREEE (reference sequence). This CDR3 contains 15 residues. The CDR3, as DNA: TGTGCCAGCAGACGACAGGGACGGAATCAAGAGACCCAGTACTTC. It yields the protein CASRRQGRNQETQYF. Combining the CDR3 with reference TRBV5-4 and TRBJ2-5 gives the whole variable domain ETGVTQSPTHLIKTRGQQVTLRCSSQSGHNTVSWYQQALGQGPQFIFQYYREEENGRGNFPPRFSGLQFPNYSSELNVNALELDDSALYLCASRRQGRNQETQYFGPGTRLLVL.

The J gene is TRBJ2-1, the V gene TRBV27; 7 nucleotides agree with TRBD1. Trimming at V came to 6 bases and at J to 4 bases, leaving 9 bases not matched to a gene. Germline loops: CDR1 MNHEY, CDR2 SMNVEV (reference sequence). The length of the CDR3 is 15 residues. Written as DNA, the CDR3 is TGTGCCAGCAGCCAACAGGGGCCCCAATACAATGAGCAGTTCTTC. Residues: CASSQQGPQYNEQFF.

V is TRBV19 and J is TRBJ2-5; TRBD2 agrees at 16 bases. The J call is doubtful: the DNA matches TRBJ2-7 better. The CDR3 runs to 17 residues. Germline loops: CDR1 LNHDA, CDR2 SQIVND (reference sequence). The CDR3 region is CASSRGLAGGRTYEQYF. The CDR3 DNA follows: TGTGCCAGTAGTAGGGGACTAGCGGGAGGGCGAACCTACGAGCAGTACTTC.

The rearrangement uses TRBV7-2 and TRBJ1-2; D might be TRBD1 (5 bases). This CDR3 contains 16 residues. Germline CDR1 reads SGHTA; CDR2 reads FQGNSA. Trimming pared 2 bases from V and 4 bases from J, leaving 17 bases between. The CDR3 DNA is TGTGCCAGCAGCTTACAGGGCCCCATCTCTACCTATGGCTACACCTTC. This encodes CASSLQGPISTYGYTF.

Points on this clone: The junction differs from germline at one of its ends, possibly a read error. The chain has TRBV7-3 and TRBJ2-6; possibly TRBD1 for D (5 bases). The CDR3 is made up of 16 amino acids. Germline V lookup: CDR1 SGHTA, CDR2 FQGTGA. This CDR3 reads CASSLGRAAGANGLTF. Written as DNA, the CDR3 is TGTGCCAGCAGCTTAGGCAGGGCGGCTGGGGCCAACGGCCTGACTTTC. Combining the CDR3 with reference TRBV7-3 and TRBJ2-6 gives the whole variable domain GAGVSQTPSNKVTEKGKYVELRCDPISGHTALYWYRQSLGQGPEFLIYFQGTGAADDSGLPNDRFFAVRPEGSVSTLKIQRTERGDSAVYLCASSLGRAAGANGLTFGAGSRLTVL.

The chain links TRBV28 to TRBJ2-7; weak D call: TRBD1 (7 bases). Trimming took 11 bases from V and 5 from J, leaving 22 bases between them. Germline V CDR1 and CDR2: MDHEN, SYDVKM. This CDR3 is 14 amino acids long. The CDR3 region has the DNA TGTGCCTGGGGGCGGGACAGAGGGGTCCACGAGCAGTACTTC. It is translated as CAWGRDRGVHEQYF.

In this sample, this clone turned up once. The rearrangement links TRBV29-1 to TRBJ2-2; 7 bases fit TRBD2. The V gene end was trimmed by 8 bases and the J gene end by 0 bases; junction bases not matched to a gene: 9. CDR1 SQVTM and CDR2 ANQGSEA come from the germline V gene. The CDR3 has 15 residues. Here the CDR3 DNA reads TGCAGCCTGCGGGCGGGGGAGACGAACACCGGGGAGCTGTTTTTT. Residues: CSLRAGETNTGELFF.

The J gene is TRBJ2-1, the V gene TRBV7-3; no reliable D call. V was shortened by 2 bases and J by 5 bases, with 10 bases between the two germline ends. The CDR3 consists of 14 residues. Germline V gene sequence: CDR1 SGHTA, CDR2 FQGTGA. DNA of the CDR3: TGTGCCAGCAGCTTAGCCGGTACGGACAATGAGCAGTTCTTC. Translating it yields CASSLAGTDNEQFF.

CDR3 in amino acids: CSVYEGASTFF. In DNA, the CDR3 is TGCAGCGTTTACGAGGGGGCATCAACTTTCTTT. This rearrangement joins TRBV29-1 to TRBJ1-1; 7 nucleotides align to TRBD1. The ends lost 5 bases at V and 12 bases at J; junction bases unmatched: 9. Looked up from germline, CDR1 is SQVTM and CDR2 is ANQGSEA. The CDR3 contains 11 residues.

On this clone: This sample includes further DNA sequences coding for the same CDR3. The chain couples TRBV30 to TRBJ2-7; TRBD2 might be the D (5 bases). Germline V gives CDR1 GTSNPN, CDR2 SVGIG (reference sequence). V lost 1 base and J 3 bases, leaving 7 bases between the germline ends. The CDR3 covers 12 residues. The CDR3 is CAWSAGSYEQYF. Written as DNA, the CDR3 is TGTGCCTGGAGTGCGGGGAGCTACGAGCAGTACTTC.

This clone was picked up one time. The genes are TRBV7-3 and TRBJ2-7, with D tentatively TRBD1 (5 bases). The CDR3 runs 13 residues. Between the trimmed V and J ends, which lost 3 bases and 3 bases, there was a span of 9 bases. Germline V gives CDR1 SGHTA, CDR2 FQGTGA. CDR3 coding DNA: TGTGCCAGCAGCTTCGGTCAGGGCTACGAGCAGTACTTC. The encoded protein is CASSFGQGYEQYF.

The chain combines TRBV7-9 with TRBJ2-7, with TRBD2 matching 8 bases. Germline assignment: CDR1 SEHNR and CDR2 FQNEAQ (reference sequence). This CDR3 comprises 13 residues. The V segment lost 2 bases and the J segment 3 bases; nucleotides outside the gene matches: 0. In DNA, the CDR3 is TGTGCCAGCAGCTTAACTAGCGGCTACGAGCAGTACTTC. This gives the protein CASSLTSGYEQYF.

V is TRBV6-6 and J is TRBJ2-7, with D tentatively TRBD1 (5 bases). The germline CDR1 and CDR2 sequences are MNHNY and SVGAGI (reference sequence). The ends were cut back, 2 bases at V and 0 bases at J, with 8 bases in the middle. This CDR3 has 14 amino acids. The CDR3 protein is CASSYGASSYEQYF. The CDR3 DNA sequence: TGTGCCAGCAGTTACGGGGCCAGCTCCTACGAGCAGTACTTC.

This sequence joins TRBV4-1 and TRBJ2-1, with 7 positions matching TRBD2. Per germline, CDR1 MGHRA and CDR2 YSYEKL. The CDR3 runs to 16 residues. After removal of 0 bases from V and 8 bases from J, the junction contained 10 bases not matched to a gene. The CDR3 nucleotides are TGCGCCAGCAGCCAAGATCCAGCGGGGAAGGGGTATGAGCAGTTCTTC. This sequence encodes CASSQDPAGKGYEQFF.

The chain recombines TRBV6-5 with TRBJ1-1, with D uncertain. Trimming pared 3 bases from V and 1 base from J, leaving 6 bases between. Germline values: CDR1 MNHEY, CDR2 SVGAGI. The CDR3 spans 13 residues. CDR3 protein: CASSYQENTEAFF. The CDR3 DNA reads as TGTGCCAGCAGTTATCAGGAGAACACTGAAGCTTTCTTT.

CDR3 amino acids: CASYPAGMNTEAFF. The CDR3 nucleotides read TGTGCCAGCTATCCCGCGGGTATGAACACTGAAGCTTTCTTT. The chain combines TRBV6-1 with TRBJ1-1; D not certain. Germline V lookup: CDR1 MNHNS, CDR2 SASEGT. The CDR3 contains 14 residues. V was pared by 8 bases and J by 0 bases, with 13 bases between.